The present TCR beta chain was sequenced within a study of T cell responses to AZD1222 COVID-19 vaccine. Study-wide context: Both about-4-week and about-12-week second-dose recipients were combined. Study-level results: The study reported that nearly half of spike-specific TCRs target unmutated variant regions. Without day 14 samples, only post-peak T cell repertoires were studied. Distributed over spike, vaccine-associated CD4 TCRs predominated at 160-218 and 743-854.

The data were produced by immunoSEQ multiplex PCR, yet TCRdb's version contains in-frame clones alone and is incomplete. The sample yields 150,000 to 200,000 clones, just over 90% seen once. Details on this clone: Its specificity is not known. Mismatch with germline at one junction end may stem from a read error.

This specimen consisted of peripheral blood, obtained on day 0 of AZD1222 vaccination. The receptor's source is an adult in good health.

CDR3 sequence (DNA): TGTGCCAGCAGCCCGCGACTAGCGGGGCGGATCTTC. Translating it yields CASSPRLAGRIF. The chain uses TRBV5-8 and TRBJ2-1; 11 bases are a match to TRBD2. The CDR3 is 12 residues long. Looked up from germline, CDR1 is SGHTS and CDR2 is YDEGEE.